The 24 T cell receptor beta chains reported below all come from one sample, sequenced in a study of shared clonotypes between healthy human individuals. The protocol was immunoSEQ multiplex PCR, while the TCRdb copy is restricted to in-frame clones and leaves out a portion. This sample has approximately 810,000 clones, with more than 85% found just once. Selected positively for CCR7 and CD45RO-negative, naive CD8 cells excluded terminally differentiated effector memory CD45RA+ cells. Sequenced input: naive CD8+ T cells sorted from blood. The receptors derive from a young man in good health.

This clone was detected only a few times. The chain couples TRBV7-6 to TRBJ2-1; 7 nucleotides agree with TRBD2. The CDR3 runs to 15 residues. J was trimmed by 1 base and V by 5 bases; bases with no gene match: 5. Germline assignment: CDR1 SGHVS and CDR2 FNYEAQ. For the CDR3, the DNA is TGTGCCAGCAGCCCTCTAGCGGCGTCCTACAATGAGCAGTTCTTC. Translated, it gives CASSPLAASYNEQFF.

Here the CDR3 reads CASSLNSPRGRQETQYF. The CDR3 DNA reads as TGTGCCAGCAGTTTAAATAGCCCTCGCGGGAGACAAGAGACCCAGTACTTC. The chain joins TRBV27 to TRBJ2-5; 7 nucleotides match TRBD2. Looked up from germline, CDR1 is MNHEY and CDR2 is SMNVEV (reference sequence). V trimming: 2 bases; J trimming: 2 bases; junction bases outside the gene matches: 11. The CDR3 contains 17 residues.

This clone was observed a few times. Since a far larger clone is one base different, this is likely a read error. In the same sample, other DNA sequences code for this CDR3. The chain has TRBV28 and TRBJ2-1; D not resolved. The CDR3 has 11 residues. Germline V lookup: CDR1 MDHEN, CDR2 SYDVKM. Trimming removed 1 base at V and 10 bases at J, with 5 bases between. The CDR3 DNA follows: TGTGCCAGCAGTTTATACTACGAGCAGTTCTTC. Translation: CASSLYYEQFF.

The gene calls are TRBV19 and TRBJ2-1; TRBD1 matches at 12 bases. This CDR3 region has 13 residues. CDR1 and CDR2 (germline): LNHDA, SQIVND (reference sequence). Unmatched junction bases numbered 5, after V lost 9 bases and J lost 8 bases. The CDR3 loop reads CASTGTGGHEQFF. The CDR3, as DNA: TGTGCCAGCACCGGGACAGGGGGCCATGAGCAGTTCTTC.

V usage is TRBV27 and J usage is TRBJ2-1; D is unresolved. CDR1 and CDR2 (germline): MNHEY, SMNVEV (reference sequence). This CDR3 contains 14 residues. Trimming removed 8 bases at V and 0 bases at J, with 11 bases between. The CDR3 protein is CASGSGPSYNEQFF. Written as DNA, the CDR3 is TGTGCCAGCGGCTCAGGACCCTCCTACAATGAGCAGTTCTTC.

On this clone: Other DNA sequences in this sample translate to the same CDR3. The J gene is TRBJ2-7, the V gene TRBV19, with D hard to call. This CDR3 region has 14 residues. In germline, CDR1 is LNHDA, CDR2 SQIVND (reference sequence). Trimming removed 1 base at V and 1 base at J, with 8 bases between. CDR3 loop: CASSIGAESYEQYF. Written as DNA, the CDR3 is TGTGCCAGTAGTATAGGGGCAGAATCCTACGAGCAGTACTTC.

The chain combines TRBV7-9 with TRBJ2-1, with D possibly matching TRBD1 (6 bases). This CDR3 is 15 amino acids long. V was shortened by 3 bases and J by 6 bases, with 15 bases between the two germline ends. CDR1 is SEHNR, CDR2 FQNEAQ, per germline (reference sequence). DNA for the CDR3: TGTGCCAGCAGCTTGCGGTCAGGGGTGGGCAATGAGCAGTTCTTC. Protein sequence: CASSLRSGVGNEQFF.

DNA of the CDR3: TGTGCCAGCAGTTCCCCCCAGGGACAGGACAATGAGCAGTTCTTC. This sequence encodes CASSSPQGQDNEQFF. The gene calls are TRBV27 and TRBJ2-1, with 8 bases lining up with TRBD1. V trimming: 4 bases; J trimming: 5 bases; junction bases outside the gene matches: 7. The germline CDR1 and CDR2 sequences are MNHEY and SMNVEV (reference sequence). The CDR3 sequence is 15 residues long.

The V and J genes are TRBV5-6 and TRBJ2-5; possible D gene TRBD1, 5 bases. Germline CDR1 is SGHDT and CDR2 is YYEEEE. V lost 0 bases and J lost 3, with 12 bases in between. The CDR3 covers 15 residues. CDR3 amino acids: CASSLVSGREETQYF. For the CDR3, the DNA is TGTGCCAGCAGCTTGGTATCTGGCAGGGAAGAGACCCAGTACTTC.

CDR3 sequence (DNA): TGTGCCAGCAGCGTAGGTCGAGACTGGGGAGATACGCAGTATTTT. Protein product: CASSVGRDWGDTQYF. The chain couples TRBV9 to TRBJ2-3; no clear D gene. The CDR3 covers 15 residues. Trimming left V 0 bases short and J 5 bases short, with 13 bases between. Germline-derived CDR1 and CDR2 are SGDLS and YYNGEE.

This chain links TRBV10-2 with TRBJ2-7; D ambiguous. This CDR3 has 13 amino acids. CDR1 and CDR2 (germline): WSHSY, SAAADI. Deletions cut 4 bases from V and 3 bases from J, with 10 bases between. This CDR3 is CASSVTVHYEQYF. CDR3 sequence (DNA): TGCGCCAGCAGTGTAACAGTCCACTACGAGCAGTACTTC.

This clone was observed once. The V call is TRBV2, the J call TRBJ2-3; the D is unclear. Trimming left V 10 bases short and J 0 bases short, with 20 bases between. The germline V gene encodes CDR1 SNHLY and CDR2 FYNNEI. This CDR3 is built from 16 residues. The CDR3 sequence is CATWTLAFPSTDTQYF. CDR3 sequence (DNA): TGTGCCACTTGGACCCTGGCCTTTCCTAGCACAGATACGCAGTATTTT.

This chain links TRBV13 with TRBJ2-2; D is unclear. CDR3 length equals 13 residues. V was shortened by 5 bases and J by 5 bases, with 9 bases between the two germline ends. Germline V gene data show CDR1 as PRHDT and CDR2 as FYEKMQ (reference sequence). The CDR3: CASSLGTTGELFF. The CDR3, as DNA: TGTGCCAGCAGCCTCGGAACTACCGGGGAGCTGTTTTTT.

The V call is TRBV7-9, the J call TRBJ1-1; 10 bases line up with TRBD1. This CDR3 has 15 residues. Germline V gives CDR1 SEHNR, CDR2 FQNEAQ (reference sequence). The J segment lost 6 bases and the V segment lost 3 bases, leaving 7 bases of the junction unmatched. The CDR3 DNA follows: TGTGCCAGCAGCTTCATTGGGGGGACAGGGGCTGAAGCTTTCTTT. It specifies CASSFIGGTGAEAFF.

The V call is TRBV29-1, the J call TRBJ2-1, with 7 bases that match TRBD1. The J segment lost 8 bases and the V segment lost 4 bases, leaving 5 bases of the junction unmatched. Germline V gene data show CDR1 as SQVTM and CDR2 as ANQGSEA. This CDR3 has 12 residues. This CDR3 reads CSVVITGDEQFF. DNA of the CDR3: TGCAGCGTTGTCATAACAGGGGATGAGCAGTTCTTC.

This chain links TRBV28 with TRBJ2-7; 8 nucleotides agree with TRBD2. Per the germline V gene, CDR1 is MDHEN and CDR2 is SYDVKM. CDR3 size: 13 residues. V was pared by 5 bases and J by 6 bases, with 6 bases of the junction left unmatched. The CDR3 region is CASSLERETEQYF. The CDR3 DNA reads TGTGCCAGCAGTCTCGAGCGGGAGACCGAGCAGTACTTC.

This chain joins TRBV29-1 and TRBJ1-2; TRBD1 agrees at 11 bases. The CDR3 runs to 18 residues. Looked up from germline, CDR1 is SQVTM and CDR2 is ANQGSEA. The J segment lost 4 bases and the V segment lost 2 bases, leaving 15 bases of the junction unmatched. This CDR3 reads CSVEYRRDRGGSSYGYTF. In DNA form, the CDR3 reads TGCAGCGTTGAATATAGGCGGGACAGGGGGGGTTCGAGCTATGGCTACACCTTC.

In nucleotides, the CDR3 is TGCGCCAGCAGCCAAGTCGACAGGGGATACACTGAAGCTTTCTTT. It codes for CASSQVDRGYTEAFF. The chain combines TRBV4-1 with TRBJ1-1; TRBD1 aligns across 8 bases. Germline CDR1 and CDR2: MGHRA and YSYEKL. This CDR3 comprises 15 residues. The junction had 4 bases not matched to a gene; V was cut back by 1 base and J by 3 bases.

Written as DNA, the CDR3 is TGTGCCAGCAGCCTCCGGGGACTAGCGGGAGGGCAGTTCTTC. Translated, it gives CASSLRGLAGGQFF. The chain has TRBV13 and TRBJ2-1; 15 bases align to TRBD2. The CDR3 is 14 residues long. Trimming at V came to 5 bases and at J to 12 bases, leaving 5 bases not matched to a gene. Germline V gives CDR1 PRHDT, CDR2 FYEKMQ (reference sequence).

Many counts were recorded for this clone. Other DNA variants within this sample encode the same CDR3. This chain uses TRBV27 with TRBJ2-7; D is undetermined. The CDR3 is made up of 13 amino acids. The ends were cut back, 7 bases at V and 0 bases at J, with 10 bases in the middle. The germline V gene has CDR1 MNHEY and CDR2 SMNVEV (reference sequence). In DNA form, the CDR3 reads TGTGCCAGCATGGGTGGAGCCTCCTACGAGCAGTACTTC. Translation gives CASMGGASYEQYF.

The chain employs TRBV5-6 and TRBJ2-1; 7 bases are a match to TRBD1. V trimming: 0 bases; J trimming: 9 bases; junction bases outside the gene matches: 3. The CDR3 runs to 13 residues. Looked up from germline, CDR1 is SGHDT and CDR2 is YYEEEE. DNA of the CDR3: TGTGCCAGCAGCTTGGTAGGGGGCAGTGAGCAGTTCTTC. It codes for CASSLVGGSEQFF. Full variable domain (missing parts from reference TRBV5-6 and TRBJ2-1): DAGVTQSPTHLIKTRGQQVTLRCSPKSGHDTVSWYQQALGQGPQFIFQYYEEEERQRGNFPDRFSGHQFPNYSSELNVNALLLGDSALYLCASSLVGGSEQFFGPGTRLTVL.

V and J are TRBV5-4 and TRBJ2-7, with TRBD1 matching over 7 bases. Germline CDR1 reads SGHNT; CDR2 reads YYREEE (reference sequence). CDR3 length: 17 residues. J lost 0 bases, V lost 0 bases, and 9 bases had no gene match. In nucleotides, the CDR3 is TGTGCCAGCAGCTTGGAAGGGGGCGGAATTGGCTCCTACGAGCAGTACTTC. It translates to CASSLEGGGIGSYEQYF.

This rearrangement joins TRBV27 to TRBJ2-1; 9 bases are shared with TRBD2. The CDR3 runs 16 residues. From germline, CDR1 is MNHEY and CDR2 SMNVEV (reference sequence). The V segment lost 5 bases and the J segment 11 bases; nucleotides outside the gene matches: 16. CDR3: CASSPQSGLAFEKQFF. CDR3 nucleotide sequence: TGTGCCAGCAGTCCCCAATCGGGACTAGCTTTTGAGAAGCAGTTCTTC.

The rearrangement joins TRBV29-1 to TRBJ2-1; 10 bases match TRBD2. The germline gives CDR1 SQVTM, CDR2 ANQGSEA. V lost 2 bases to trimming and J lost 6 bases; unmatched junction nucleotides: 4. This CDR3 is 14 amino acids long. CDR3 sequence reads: CSVELAGDLNEQFF. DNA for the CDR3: TGCAGCGTTGAACTAGCGGGAGATCTCAATGAGCAGTTCTTC.